The following is a T cell receptor beta chain sequence with its context. The data derive from a study of blood T cell repertoires in COVID-19. The germline V gene encodes CDR1 SGHDN and CDR2 FVKESK. The CDR3 loop spans 17 amino acids. V was pared by 2 bases and J by 1 base, with 16 bases between. Sequencing was performed with immunoSEQ multiplex PCR; in TCRdb, only in-frame clones are kept and a portion is missing. The table shows just over 150,000 clones, with just under 95% occurring only once. The chain is built from TRBV14 and TRBJ2-3; possible D gene TRBD2, 6 bases. Sequenced sample: peripheral blood. The sequence was obtained from a woman aged 45-59 years with acute or convalescent COVID-19. CDR3 sequence: CASSQTPEGPGTDTQYF. In DNA, the CDR3 is TGTGCCAGCAGCCAAACCCCGGAGGGGCCGGGCACAGATACGCAGTATTTT.